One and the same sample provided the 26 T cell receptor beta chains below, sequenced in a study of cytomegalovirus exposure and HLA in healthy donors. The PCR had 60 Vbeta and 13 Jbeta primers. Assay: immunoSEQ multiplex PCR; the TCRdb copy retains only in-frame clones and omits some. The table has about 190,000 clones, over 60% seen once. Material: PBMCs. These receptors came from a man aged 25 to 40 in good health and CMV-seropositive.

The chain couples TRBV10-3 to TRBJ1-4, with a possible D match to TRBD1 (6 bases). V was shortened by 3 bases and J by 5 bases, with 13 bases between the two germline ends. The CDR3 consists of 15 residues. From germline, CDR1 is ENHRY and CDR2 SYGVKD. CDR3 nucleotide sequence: TGTGCCATCAGTGACGGGGGGCAGTCCAATGAAAAACTGTTTTTT. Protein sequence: CAISDGGQSNEKLFF.

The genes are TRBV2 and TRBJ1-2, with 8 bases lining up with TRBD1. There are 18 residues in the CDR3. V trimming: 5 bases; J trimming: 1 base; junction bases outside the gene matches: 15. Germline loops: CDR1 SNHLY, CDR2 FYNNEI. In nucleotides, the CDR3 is TGTGCCAGCAGTCTCCGGAGGGGACAGGCCACTAATAACTATGGCTACACCTTC. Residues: CASSLRRGQATNNYGYTF.

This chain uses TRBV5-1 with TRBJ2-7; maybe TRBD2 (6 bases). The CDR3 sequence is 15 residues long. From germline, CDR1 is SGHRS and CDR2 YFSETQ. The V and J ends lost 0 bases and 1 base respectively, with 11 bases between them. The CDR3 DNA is TGCGCCAGCAGCTTGGTGTTTAGCGGTTCCTACGAGCAGTACTTC. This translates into CASSLVFSGSYEQYF.

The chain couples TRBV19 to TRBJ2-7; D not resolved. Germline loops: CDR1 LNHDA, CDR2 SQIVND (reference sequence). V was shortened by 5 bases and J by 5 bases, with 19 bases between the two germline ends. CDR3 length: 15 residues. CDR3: CASSPQVFRNNEQYF. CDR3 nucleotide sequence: TGTGCCAGTAGTCCCCAGGTGTTTAGGAACAACGAGCAGTACTTC. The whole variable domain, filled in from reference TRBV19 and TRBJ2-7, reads DGGITQSPKYLFRKEGQNVTLSCEQNLNHDAMYWYRQDPGQGLRLIYYSQIVNDFQKGDIAEGYSVSREKKESFPLTVTSAQKNPTAFYLCASSPQVFRNNEQYFGPGTRLTVT.

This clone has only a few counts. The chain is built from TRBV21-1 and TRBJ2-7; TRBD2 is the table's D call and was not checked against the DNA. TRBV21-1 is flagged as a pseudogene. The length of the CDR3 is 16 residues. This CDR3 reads CASSSGGGQSHYEQYF. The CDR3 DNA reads TGTGCCAGCAGCTCCGGGGGAGGACAAAGCCACTACGAGCAGTACTTC.

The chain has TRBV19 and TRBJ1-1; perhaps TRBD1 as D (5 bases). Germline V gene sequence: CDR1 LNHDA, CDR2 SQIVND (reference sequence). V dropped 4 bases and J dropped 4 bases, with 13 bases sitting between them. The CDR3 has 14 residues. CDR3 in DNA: TGTGCCAGTAGTAAGTTACGGGGGGGCACTGAAGCTTTCTTT. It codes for CASSKLRGGTEAFF.

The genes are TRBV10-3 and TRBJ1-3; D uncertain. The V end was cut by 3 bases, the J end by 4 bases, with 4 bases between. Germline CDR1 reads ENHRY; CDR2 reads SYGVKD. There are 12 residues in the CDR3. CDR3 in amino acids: CAISDPGNTIYF. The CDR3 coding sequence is TGTGCCATCAGTGACCCAGGAAACACCATATATTTT.

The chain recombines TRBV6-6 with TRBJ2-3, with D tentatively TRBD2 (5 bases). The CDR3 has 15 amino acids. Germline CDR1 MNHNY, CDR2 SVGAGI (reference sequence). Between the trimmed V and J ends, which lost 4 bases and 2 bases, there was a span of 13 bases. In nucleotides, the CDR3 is TGTGCCAGCAGTTCCAGCGGCGACTACACAGATACGCAGTATTTT. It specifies CASSSSGDYTDTQYF.

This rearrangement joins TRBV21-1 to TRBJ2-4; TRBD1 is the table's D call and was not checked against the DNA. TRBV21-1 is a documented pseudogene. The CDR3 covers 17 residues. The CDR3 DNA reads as TGTGCCAGCAGCAAAAGGACGGGGGTAACAGGGGACCTCATTCAGTACTTC. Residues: CASSKRTGVTGDLIQYF.

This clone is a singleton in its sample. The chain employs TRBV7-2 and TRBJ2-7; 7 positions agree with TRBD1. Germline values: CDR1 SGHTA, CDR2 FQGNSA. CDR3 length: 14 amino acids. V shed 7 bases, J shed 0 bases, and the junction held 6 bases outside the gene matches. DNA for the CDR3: TGTGCCAGCACCCCGACAGGGAGCTCCTACGAGCAGTACTTC. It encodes CASTPTGSSYEQYF.

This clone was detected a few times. CDR3 in amino acids: CASSQAASGGSLYNEQFF. The CDR3 region has the DNA TGTGCCAGCAGCCAAGCGGCTAGCGGGGGGTCGTTATACAATGAGCAGTTCTTC. This chain connects TRBV4-2 to TRBJ2-1, with TRBD2 identical over 11 bases. Germline V gene sequence: CDR1 LGHNA, CDR2 YNFKEQ. Trimming cost V 1 base and J 4 bases; bases outside gene matches: 9. The CDR3 contains 18 residues.

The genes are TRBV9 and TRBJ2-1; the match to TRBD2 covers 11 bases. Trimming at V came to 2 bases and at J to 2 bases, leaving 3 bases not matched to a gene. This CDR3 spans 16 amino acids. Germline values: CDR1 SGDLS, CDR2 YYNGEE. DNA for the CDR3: TGTGCCAGCAGCGTGCTAGCGGGAGGCCCCTACAATGAGCAGTTCTTC. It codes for CASSVLAGGPYNEQFF.

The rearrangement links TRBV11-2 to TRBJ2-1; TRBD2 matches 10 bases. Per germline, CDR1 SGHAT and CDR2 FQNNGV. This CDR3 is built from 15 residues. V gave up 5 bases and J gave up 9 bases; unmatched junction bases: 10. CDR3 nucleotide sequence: TGTGCCAGCAGCGTACCGGCTAGCGGGAGAGGTGAGCAGTTCTTC. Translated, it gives CASSVPASGRGEQFF.

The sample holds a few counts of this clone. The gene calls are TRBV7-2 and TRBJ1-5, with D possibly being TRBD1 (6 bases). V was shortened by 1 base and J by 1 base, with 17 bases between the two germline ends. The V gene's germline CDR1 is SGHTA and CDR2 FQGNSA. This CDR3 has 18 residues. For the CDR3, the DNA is TGTGCCAGCAGCTTAGGGGAGGGCAGGGGTGGGAGCAATCAGCCCCAGCATTTT. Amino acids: CASSLGEGRGGSNQPQHF.

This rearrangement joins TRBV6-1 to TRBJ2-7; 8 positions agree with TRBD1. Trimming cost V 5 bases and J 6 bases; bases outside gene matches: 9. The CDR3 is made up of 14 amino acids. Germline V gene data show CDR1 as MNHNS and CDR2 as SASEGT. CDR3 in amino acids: CASSLTTGAGEQYF. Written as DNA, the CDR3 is TGTGCCAGCAGTTTGACGACAGGGGCCGGCGAGCAGTACTTC.

The CDR3 loop reads CSVAVLAGEAYEQYF. Written as DNA, the CDR3 is TGCAGCGTTGCCGTACTAGCGGGAGAAGCTTACGAGCAGTACTTC. The chain has TRBV29-1 and TRBJ2-7; the match to TRBD2 covers 11 bases. V trimming: 4 bases; J trimming: 4 bases; junction bases outside the gene matches: 9. CDR1 and CDR2 (germline): SQVTM, ANQGSEA. This CDR3 has 15 residues.

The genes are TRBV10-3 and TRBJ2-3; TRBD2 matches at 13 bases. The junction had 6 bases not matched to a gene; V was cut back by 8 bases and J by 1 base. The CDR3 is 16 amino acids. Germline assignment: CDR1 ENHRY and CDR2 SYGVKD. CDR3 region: CAIRTSGRTGTDTQYF. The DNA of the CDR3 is TGTGCCATCCGGACTAGCGGGAGAACGGGCACAGATACGCAGTATTTT.

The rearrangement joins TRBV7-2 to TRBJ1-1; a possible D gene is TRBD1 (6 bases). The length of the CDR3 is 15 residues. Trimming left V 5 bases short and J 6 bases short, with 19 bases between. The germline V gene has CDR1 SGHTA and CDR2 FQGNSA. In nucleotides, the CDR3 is TGTGCCAGCAGCCCTGGGGGGGGCGCAGGGGCTGAAGCTTTCTTT. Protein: CASSPGGGAGAEAFF.

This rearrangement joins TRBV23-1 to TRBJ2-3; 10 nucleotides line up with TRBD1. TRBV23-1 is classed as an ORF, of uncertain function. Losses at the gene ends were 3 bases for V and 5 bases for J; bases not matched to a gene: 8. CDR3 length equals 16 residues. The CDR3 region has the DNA TGCGCCAGCAGTCATCCTCGACAGGGGGCCGGAGATACGCAGTATTTT. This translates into CASSHPRQGAGDTQYF.

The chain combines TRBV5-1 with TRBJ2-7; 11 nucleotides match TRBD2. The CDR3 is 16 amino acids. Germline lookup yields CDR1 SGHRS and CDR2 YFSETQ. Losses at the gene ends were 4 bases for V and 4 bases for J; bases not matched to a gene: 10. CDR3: CASSRDTSGSGYEQYF. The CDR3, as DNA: TGCGCCAGCAGCCGGGACACTAGCGGGAGTGGGTACGAGCAGTACTTC.

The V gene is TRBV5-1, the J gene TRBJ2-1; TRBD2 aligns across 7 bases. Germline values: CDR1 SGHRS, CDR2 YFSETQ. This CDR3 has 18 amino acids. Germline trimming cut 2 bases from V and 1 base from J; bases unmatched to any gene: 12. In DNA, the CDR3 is TGCGCCAGCAGCTTAGGTAATAGCGGGTCCGATTCCTACAATGAGCAGTTCTTC. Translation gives CASSLGNSGSDSYNEQFF.

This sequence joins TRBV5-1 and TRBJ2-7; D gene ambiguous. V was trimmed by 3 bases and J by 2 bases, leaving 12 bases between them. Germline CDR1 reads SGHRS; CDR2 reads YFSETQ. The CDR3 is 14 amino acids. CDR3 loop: CASSSPQATYEQYF. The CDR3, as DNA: TGCGCCAGCAGCTCACCCCAGGCTACCTACGAGCAGTACTTC.

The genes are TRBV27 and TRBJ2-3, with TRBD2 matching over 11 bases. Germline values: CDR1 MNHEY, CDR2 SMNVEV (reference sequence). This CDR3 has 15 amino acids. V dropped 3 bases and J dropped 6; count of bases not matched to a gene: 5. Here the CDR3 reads CASSFSGGALDTQYF. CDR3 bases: TGTGCCAGCAGTTTTAGCGGGGGGGCCTTGGATACGCAGTATTTT.

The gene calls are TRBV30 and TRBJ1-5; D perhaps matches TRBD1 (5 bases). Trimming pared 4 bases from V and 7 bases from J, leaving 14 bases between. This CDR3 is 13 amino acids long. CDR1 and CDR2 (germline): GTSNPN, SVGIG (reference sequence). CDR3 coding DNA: TGTGCCTGGATCAGGCAGGGCGGACAGCCCCAGCATTTT. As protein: CAWIRQGGQPQHF.

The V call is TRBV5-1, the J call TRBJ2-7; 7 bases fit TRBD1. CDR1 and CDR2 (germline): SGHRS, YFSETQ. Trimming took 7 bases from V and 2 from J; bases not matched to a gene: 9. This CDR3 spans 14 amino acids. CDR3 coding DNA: TGCGCCAGCGCCCCGGGACAGTTAACCTACGAGCAGTACTTC. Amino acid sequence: CASAPGQLTYEQYF.

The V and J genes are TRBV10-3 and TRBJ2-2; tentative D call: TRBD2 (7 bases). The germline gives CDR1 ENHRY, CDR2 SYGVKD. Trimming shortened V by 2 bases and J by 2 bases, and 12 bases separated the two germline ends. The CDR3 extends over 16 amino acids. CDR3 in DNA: TGTGCCATCAGTGAGAGGGGGGGGGATAACACCGGGGAGCTGTTTTTT. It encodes CAISERGGDNTGELFF.